This TCR beta chain was observed in a study of cytomegalovirus exposure and HLA in healthy donors. 60 Vbeta and 13 Jbeta primers were used in PCR. Produced via immunoSEQ multiplex PCR; TCRdb's table is partial and in-frame only. This table holds around 130,000 clones, around 71% found once. Trimming pared 7 bases from V and 4 bases from J, leaving 13 bases between. Looked up from germline, CDR1 is SQVTM and CDR2 is ANQGSEA. This CDR3 contains 12 residues. This sequence was found in a woman in her sixties in good health and CMV-seropositive. The sample was PBMCs. This rearrangement joins TRBV29-1 to TRBJ2-5, with D perhaps TRBD1 (6 bases). CDR3 residues: CSAGDIGETQYF. The CDR3 DNA reads as TGCAGCGCCGGGGACATTGGAGAGACCCAGTACTTC. The entire variable domain, with the rest obtained from reference TRBV29-1 and TRBJ2-5, is as follows: SAVISQKPSRDICQRGTSLTIQCQVDSQVTMMFWYRQQPGQSLTLIATANQGSEATYESGFVIDKFPISRPNLTFSTLTVSNMSPEDSSIYLCSAGDIGETQYFGPGTRLLVL.